The following is a T cell receptor (beta chain) sequence with its context. The entry originates in a study of chemoradiotherapy in HPV16-positive cancers. Study-wide background: Candidate HPV-specific clones and shared TCR motifs came from a couple of HPV16-positive patients.

Only in-frame clones appear in the TCRdb table, and some are missing; sequencing was by immunoSEQ multiplex PCR. The profile shows 10,000 or so clones, 65% to 85% of them singletons. This CDR3 comprises 15 residues. V dropped 5 bases and J dropped 6; count of bases not matched to a gene: 10. Germline CDR1 MNHEY, CDR2 SMNVEV (reference sequence). This specimen was blood, taken from a patient who underwent chemoradiotherapy. The clonotype was recovered from a human donor with HPV-associated anogenital cancer. The chain uses TRBV27 and TRBJ1-1, with 9 bases aligning to TRBD1. The CDR3 here is CASSPRTGAFAEAFF. CDR3 DNA: TGTGCCAGCAGTCCAAGGACAGGGGCGTTCGCTGAAGCTTTCTTT.